Below are 24 T cell receptor beta chains sequenced from a single sample in a study of T cell changes during pregnancy in multiple sclerosis. TCRdb's table, derived via immunoSEQ multiplex PCR, lists solely in-frame clones and lacks some. The data contain 60,000 or so clones, 90% of them singletons. This sample comprised peripheral blood, obtained in the second trimester of pregnancy. These receptors were collected from a female donor in good health, enrolled as a control in a pregnancy study.

The chain links TRBV5-1 to TRBJ2-3, with 7 bases identical to TRBD1. Germline CDR1 SGHRS, CDR2 YFSETQ. Losses at the gene ends were 4 bases for V and 3 bases for J; bases not matched to a gene: 20. CDR3 length equals 19 residues. The CDR3 spells CASSAYGPATGMRTDTQYF. Here the CDR3 DNA reads TGCGCCAGCAGCGCCTACGGTCCCGCGACAGGGATGAGAACAGATACGCAGTATTTT.

This chain uses TRBV5-1 with TRBJ2-1; D gene uncertain. The CDR3 contains 13 residues. V lost 0 bases, J lost 7 bases, and 8 bases lay in between. CDR1 is SGHRS and CDR2 is YFSETQ in the germline V gene. CDR3 in amino acids: CASSLATANEQFF. CDR3 DNA: TGCGCCAGCAGCTTGGCCACAGCAAATGAGCAGTTCTTC.

The V call is TRBV19, the J call TRBJ2-2, with D perhaps matching TRBD2 (5 bases). The V end was cut by 1 base, the J end by 5 bases, with 5 bases between. The germline V gene has CDR1 LNHDA and CDR2 SQIVND (reference sequence). The CDR3 runs 13 residues. The CDR3 DNA follows: TGTGCCAGTAGTATAGGGAGGACCGGGGAGCTGTTTTTT. This translates into CASSIGRTGELFF.

The chain couples TRBV9 to TRBJ2-5; D perhaps matches TRBD1 (5 bases). Germline loops: CDR1 SGDLS, CDR2 YYNGEE. V was cut by 0 bases and J by 5 bases, with 14 bases left in between. The CDR3 extends over 15 amino acids. The CDR3 reads CASSVEGLVWETQYF. Written as DNA, the CDR3 is TGTGCCAGCAGCGTAGAGGGGTTAGTTTGGGAGACCCAGTACTTC.

The gene calls are TRBV6-5 and TRBJ1-1; TRBD1 matches at 9 bases. From germline, CDR1 is MNHEY and CDR2 SVGAGI. The CDR3 spans 15 residues. The trim removed 6 bases at V and 4 bases at J, leaving 9 bases unmatched. CDR3 sequence: CASREHGTGSTEAFF. CDR3 DNA: TGTGCCAGCAGAGAACATGGGACAGGGAGCACTGAAGCTTTCTTT.

The CDR3 region is CASGGARGYTF. In DNA form, the CDR3 reads TGTGCCAGTGGAGGGGCGCGAGGCTACACCTTC. The rearrangement links TRBV6-5 to TRBJ1-2, with a weak D call TRBD1 (5 bases). The CDR3 covers 11 residues. Germline V gene sequence: CDR1 MNHEY, CDR2 SVGAGI. V was clipped by 9 bases and J by 8 bases, with 13 bases between them.

This clone has only a few counts. The rearrangement uses TRBV6-6 and TRBJ1-1; the D gene is possibly TRBD1 (6 bases). In germline, CDR1 is MNHNY, CDR2 SVGAGI (reference sequence). V lost 5 bases to trimming and J lost 7 bases, with 14 bases between them. The CDR3 extends over 13 amino acids. The CDR3 protein is CASSGAGANEAFF. The CDR3 coding sequence is TGTGCCAGCAGTGGGGCGGGGGCTAATGAAGCTTTCTTT.

V gene TRBV2 combines with J gene TRBJ1-5, with D uncertain. V shed 4 bases and J shed 10 bases, with 20 bases lying between them. This CDR3 has 15 residues. Germline V gene sequence: CDR1 SNHLY, CDR2 FYNNEI. The CDR3 region has the DNA TGTGCCAGCAGTGGGTCTGCGGCTCAAGCGCCACCCCAGCATTTT. Translation: CASSGSAAQAPPQHF.

This chain links TRBV2 with TRBJ1-3; TRBD1 matches 8 bases. There are 16 residues in the CDR3. The germline V gene has CDR1 SNHLY and CDR2 FYNNEI. V lost 4 bases to trimming and J lost 1 base; unmatched junction nucleotides: 6. CDR3 loop: CASSVVQGASGNTIYF. CDR3 nucleotide sequence: TGTGCCAGCAGTGTGGTCCAGGGGGCTTCTGGAAACACCATATATTTT.

The chain combines TRBV13 with TRBJ2-7; D unresolved. CDR1 PRHDT and CDR2 FYEKMQ come from the germline V gene (reference sequence). The CDR3 has 13 residues. V was clipped by 0 bases and J by 5 bases, with 8 bases between them. CDR3 region: CASSLGLVDEQYF. In DNA form, the CDR3 reads TGTGCCAGCAGCTTAGGGCTAGTTGACGAGCAGTACTTC. The whole variable domain, remainder taken from reference TRBV13 and TRBJ2-7, is AAGVIQSPRHLIKEKRETATLKCYPIPRHDTVYWYQQGPGQDPQFLISFYEKMQSDKGSIPDRFSAQQFSDYHSELNMSSLELGDSALYFCASSLGLVDEQYFGPGTRLTVT.

This rearrangement joins TRBV6-5 to TRBJ2-1; 10 bases fit TRBD2. The CDR3 length is 15 residues. Looked up from germline, CDR1 is MNHEY and CDR2 is SVGAGI. The trim removed 5 bases at V and 4 bases at J, leaving 5 bases unmatched. CDR3 bases: TGTGCCAGCAGTCCCCTAGCGGGGGATTACAATGAGCAGTTCTTC. Encoded protein: CASSPLAGDYNEQFF.

The chain uses TRBV9 and TRBJ2-7, with a tentative D call TRBD2 (6 bases). The V and J ends lost 2 bases and 3 bases respectively, with 12 bases between them. This CDR3 spans 14 amino acids. CDR1 and CDR2 from the germline V gene are SGDLS and YYNGEE. The CDR3 DNA follows: TGTGCCAGCAGCGTCCCCCGGGGGTACTACGAGCAGTACTTC. Its protein is CASSVPRGYYEQYF.

V usage is TRBV7-3 and J usage is TRBJ2-3; 9 nucleotides line up with TRBD2. This CDR3 is built from 15 residues. Looked up from germline, CDR1 is SGHTA and CDR2 is FQGTGA. After removal of 7 bases from V and 6 bases from J, the junction contained 11 bases not matched to a gene. CDR3 in amino acids: CASTISGGLYDTQYF. The CDR3 region has the DNA TGTGCCAGCACTATTAGCGGGGGCCTCTACGATACGCAGTATTTT.

This clone was observed once. This chain connects TRBV6-5 to TRBJ1-2; D is unresolved. Trimming took 9 bases from V and 8 from J, leaving 19 bases between them. The CDR3 is 13 residues long. The germline gives CDR1 MNHEY, CDR2 SVGAGI. The CDR3 is CASSSGPITGYTF. The CDR3 DNA follows: TGTGCCAGTTCAAGTGGTCCTATTACGGGCTACACCTTC.

The chain has TRBV4-1 and TRBJ2-7; 8 bases are a match to TRBD1. This CDR3 is built from 13 residues. V lost 8 bases to trimming and J lost 0 bases; unmatched junction nucleotides: 3. Germline V gives CDR1 MGHRA, CDR2 YSYEKL. The CDR3 DNA reads as TGCGCCAGCGGACAGGGCCTCTCCTACGAGCAGTACTTC. Its translation is CASGQGLSYEQYF.

V gene TRBV6-1 combines with J gene TRBJ2-5; TRBD1 matches at 8 bases. The germline V gene has CDR1 MNHNS and CDR2 SASEGT. The junction had 18 bases not matched to a gene; V was cut back by 4 bases and J by 2 bases. The CDR3 is 19 residues long. The CDR3 nucleotides are TGTGCCAGCAGTGTCTGGAGGCAGGGGGCACTTAAGGATCAAGAGACCCAGTACTTC. It encodes CASSVWRQGALKDQETQYF.

The chain uses TRBV7-2 and TRBJ2-3, with 11 bases lining up with TRBD2. The CDR3 is 15 amino acids. Trimming removed 7 bases from V and 6 bases from J; junction bases left unmatched: 9. The V gene's germline CDR1 is SGHTA and CDR2 FQGNSA. In DNA, the CDR3 is TGTGCCAGCACCAAACTAGCGGGGGAATTGGATACGCAGTATTTT. Translated, it gives CASTKLAGELDTQYF.

The V gene is TRBV14, the J gene TRBJ2-1, with 7 bases fitting TRBD2. The germline CDR1 and CDR2 sequences are SGHDN and FVKESK. Germline trimming cut 3 bases from V and 4 bases from J; bases unmatched to any gene: 3. The CDR3 totals 14 residues. CDR3 DNA sequence: TGTGCCAGCAGCCACATCGGGGGGTACAATGAGCAGTTCTTC. Translation: CASSHIGGYNEQFF.

The chain combines TRBV6-6 with TRBJ2-3; 11 bases line up with TRBD2. This CDR3 spans 15 amino acids. With 0 bases clipped from V and 4 bases from J, the junction kept 0 bases outside the gene matches. Germline CDR1 and CDR2: MNHNY and SVGAGI (reference sequence). Here the CDR3 DNA reads TGTGCCAGCAGTTACTCGACTAGCGGGGCAGATACGCAGTATTTT. Its translation: CASSYSTSGADTQYF.

The rearrangement links TRBV7-9 to TRBJ1-5; a possible D gene is TRBD1 (6 bases). Trimming pared 3 bases from V and 8 bases from J, leaving 17 bases between. CDR3 length equals 15 residues. The V gene's germline CDR1 is SEHNR and CDR2 FQNEAQ (reference sequence). CDR3 nucleotide sequence: TGTGCCAGCAGCTTTCTTGGAGGGGGGGGAGAGCCCCAGCATTTT. As protein: CASSFLGGGGEPQHF.

V and J are TRBV7-3 and TRBJ1-1, with 10 positions matching TRBD1. V was pared by 2 bases and J by 2 bases, with 14 bases of the junction left unmatched. This CDR3 contains 19 residues. CDR1 is SGHTA and CDR2 is FQGTGA in the germline V gene. Written as DNA, the CDR3 is TGTGCCAGCAGCTTACGGCCTCCCCGACAGGGGGCTTTTAACACTGAAGCTTTCTTT. Translation gives CASSLRPPRQGAFNTEAFF.

The chain joins TRBV6-5 to TRBJ2-2, with D possibly being TRBD2 (7 bases). V was clipped by 3 bases and J by 7 bases, with 18 bases between them. CDR1 MNHEY and CDR2 SVGAGI come from the germline V gene. This CDR3 is 16 amino acids long. The CDR3 DNA sequence: TGTGCCAGCAGTTATGGGGGGGGGCTCTCGAACGGGGAGCTGTTTTTT. It encodes CASSYGGGLSNGELFF.

This clone was seen a few times. This chain joins TRBV2 and TRBJ2-2; D is uncertain. This CDR3 has 15 residues. The germline CDR1 and CDR2 sequences are SNHLY and FYNNEI. The V gene lost 4 bases and the J gene lost 1 base, with 10 bases spanning the gap. The CDR3 DNA reads as TGTGCCAGCAGTGCAGGTCTCCAGAACACCGGGGAGCTGTTTTTT. Protein: CASSAGLQNTGELFF.

The V call is TRBV11-3, the J call TRBJ2-5; D might be TRBD2 (6 bases). Germline V lookup: CDR1 SGHNT, CDR2 YENEEA. The CDR3 spans 15 residues. Trimming pared 3 bases from V and 3 bases from J, leaving 14 bases between. CDR3 sequence (DNA): TGTGCCAGCAGCTTCGGGCGTGGGGGGAAAGAGACCCAGTACTTC. Residues: CASSFGRGGKETQYF.